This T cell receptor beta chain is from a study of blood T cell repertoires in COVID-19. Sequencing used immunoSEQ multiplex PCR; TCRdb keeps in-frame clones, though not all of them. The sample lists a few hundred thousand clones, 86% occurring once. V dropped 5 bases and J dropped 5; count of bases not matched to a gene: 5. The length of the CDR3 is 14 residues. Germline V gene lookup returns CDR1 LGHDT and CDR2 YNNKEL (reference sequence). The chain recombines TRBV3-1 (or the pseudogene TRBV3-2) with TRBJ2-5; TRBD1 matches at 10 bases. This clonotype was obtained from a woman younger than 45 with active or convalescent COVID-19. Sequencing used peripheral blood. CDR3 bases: TGTGCCAGCAGCTGGGACAGGGGAGGGGAGACCCAGTACTTC. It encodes CASSWDRGGETQYF.